One and the same sample provided the 18 T cell receptor beta chains below, sequenced in a study of CD8+ T cells in alopecia areata. Following RNA extraction, reverse transcription yielded cDNA that acted as the sequencing template. The assay was immunoSEQ multiplex PCR, and TCRdb's table has in-frame clones only and misses some. This sample carries more than 90,000 clones, 60% of them seen once, and the ten largest clones take about 17%. Treatment indicated: oral pan-JAK inhibitor, 5-10 mg twice daily. Sequenced here: CD8+ T cells sorted from blood, sampled at approximately week 61, from a patient treated with tofacitinib. The receptors come from a human donor with alopecia areata.

The V gene is TRBV28, the J gene TRBJ1-2; 7 bases align to TRBD1. There are 13 residues in the CDR3. V shed 1 base and J 5 bases; nucleotides not matched to a gene: 1. CDR1 and CDR2 (germline): MDHEN, SYDVKM. This CDR3 reads CASSLYRGYGYTF. CDR3 DNA sequence: TGTGCCAGCAGTTTATACAGGGGTTATGGCTACACCTTC.

The chain recombines TRBV7-9 with TRBJ1-5; D not certain. The CDR3 sequence is 13 residues long. Germline V lookup: CDR1 SEHNR, CDR2 FQNEAQ (reference sequence). V was shortened by 4 bases and J by 3 bases, with 7 bases between the two germline ends. CDR3: CASSSSPNQPQHF. In DNA form, the CDR3 reads TGTGCCAGCAGCTCAAGCCCCAATCAGCCCCAGCATTTT.

A few counts support this clone. The gene calls are TRBV29-1 and TRBJ2-3; TRBD2 is a possible D gene (6 bases). From germline, CDR1 is SQVTM and CDR2 ANQGSEA. The V end lost 3 bases, the J end lost 7 bases, and 8 bases lay between the germline ends. The CDR3 has 11 residues. The CDR3 DNA reads TGCAGCGTTGAGCGGGATAATACGCAGTATTTT. It encodes CSVERDNTQYF.

V usage is TRBV15 and J usage is TRBJ2-3; TRBD1 agrees at 10 bases. The junction had 12 bases not matched to a gene; V was cut back by 3 bases and J by 6 bases. The CDR3 sequence is 17 residues long. The germline V gene encodes CDR1 LNHNV and CDR2 YYDKDF (reference sequence). The CDR3 loop reads CATSSHPRDRGEDTQYF. The CDR3 coding sequence is TGTGCCACCAGCAGTCATCCCCGGGACAGGGGTGAGGATACGCAGTATTTT.

In nucleotides, the CDR3 is TGTGCCAGCAGCCAAGGGTCACCGGACTATGGCTACACCTTC. Amino acid sequence: CASSQGSPDYGYTF. The rearrangement joins TRBV4-2 to TRBJ1-2; D is ambiguous. CDR3 size: 14 residues. V lost 1 base and J 3 bases, leaving 9 bases between the germline ends. Germline V lookup: CDR1 LGHNA, CDR2 YNFKEQ.

This clone has a handful of counts. This chain joins TRBV13 and TRBJ2-2; D gene uncertain. Germline lookup yields CDR1 PRHDT and CDR2 FYEKMQ (reference sequence). Trimming stripped 6 bases from V and 1 base from J, with 9 bases between. This CDR3 has 14 amino acids. CDR3 amino acids: CASRTVGNTGELFF. CDR3 coding DNA: TGTGCCAGCAGAACAGTAGGGAACACCGGGGAGCTGTTTTTT.

J is TRBJ2-7 and V is TRBV13, with D perhaps given as TRBD1 or TRBD2 (6 bases each). Germline CDR1 reads PRHDT; CDR2 reads FYEKMQ (reference sequence). V was cut by 9 bases and J by 0 bases, with 15 bases left in between. There are 14 residues in the CDR3. The CDR3 reads CASNIGGSSYEQYF. The CDR3 DNA is TGTGCCAGTAACATCGGGGGCAGCTCCTACGAGCAGTACTTC.

The CDR3 coding sequence is TGTGCCACCAGCAGAGATCTGACCCGGAGAGAGACCCAGTACTTC. This codes for CATSRDLTRRETQYF. The genes are TRBV15 and TRBJ2-5; D not resolved. Trimming took 0 bases from V and 4 from J, leaving 12 bases between them. The germline V gene has CDR1 LNHNV and CDR2 YYDKDF (reference sequence). This CDR3 region has 15 residues.

The chain employs TRBV6-1 and TRBJ2-1; D might be TRBD1 or TRBD2, each matching 5 bases. Germline CDR1 reads MNHNS; CDR2 reads SASEGT. The ends were cut back, 4 bases at V and 1 base at J, with 8 bases in the middle. The CDR3 consists of 14 residues. The CDR3 here is CASSGGASYNEQFF. The CDR3 nucleotides are TGTGCCAGCAGTGGAGGGGCATCCTACAATGAGCAGTTCTTC.

The chain uses TRBV5-6 and TRBJ2-1; 10 nucleotides match TRBD2. The CDR3 extends over 17 amino acids. V shed 0 bases, J shed 8 bases, and the junction held 11 bases outside the gene matches. Germline-derived CDR1 and CDR2 are SGHDT and YYEEEE. In DNA form, the CDR3 reads TGTGCCAGCAGCTTGGAGTCTAGCGGGGGTTACGGGCATGAGCAGTTCTTC. It is translated as CASSLESSGGYGHEQFF.

The chain has TRBV27 and TRBJ2-7; 9 bases agree with TRBD1. The germline V gene has CDR1 MNHEY and CDR2 SMNVEV (reference sequence). Trimming cost V 2 bases and J 4 bases; bases outside gene matches: 3. The CDR3 runs to 14 residues. CDR3 nucleotide sequence: TGTGCCAGCAGTTTAAGGACAGGGGTGTACGAGCAGTACTTC. Translating gives CASSLRTGVYEQYF.

V gene TRBV27 combines with J gene TRBJ1-1; D is perhaps TRBD1 (5 bases). Looked up from germline, CDR1 is MNHEY and CDR2 is SMNVEV (reference sequence). V was pared by 3 bases and J by 7 bases, with 15 bases between. The CDR3 consists of 14 residues. CDR3 coding DNA: TGTGCCAGCAGTTTCAACCCCTCGACAGTTGAAGCTTTCTTT. Its translation is CASSFNPSTVEAFF.

The chain uses TRBV9 and TRBJ1-2; 7 bases agree with TRBD1. CDR1 is SGDLS, CDR2 YYNGEE, per germline. The CDR3 extends over 14 amino acids. V dropped 0 bases and J dropped 7; count of bases not matched to a gene: 6. CDR3 DNA sequence: TGTGCCAGCAGCGTAGTTGGAGGGGGCTTTGGCTACACCTTC. Translation: CASSVVGGGFGYTF.

The V and J genes are TRBV14 and TRBJ1-1, with 7 bases that match TRBD1. Germline assignment: CDR1 SGHDN and CDR2 FVKESK. This CDR3 contains 15 residues. The V gene end was trimmed by 2 bases and the J gene end by 1 base; junction bases not matched to a gene: 4. The CDR3 coding sequence is TGTGCCAGCAGCCAACCGCGGACAGGGAACACTGAAGCTTTCTTT. It yields the protein CASSQPRTGNTEAFF. Variable domain in full (rest from reference TRBV14 and TRBJ1-1): EAGVTQFPSHSVIEKGQTVTLRCDPISGHDNLYWYRRVMGKEIKFLLHFVKESKQDESGMPNNRFLAERTGGTYSTLKVQPAELEDSGVYFCASSQPRTGNTEAFFGQGTRLTVV.

The chain employs TRBV9 and TRBJ2-7; 7 bases are a match to TRBD1. Trimming cost V 3 bases and J 0 bases; bases outside gene matches: 9. This CDR3 is built from 16 residues. The germline gives CDR1 SGDLS, CDR2 YYNGEE. DNA for the CDR3: TGTGCCAGCAGCGGCCTGAGACAGGGCAACTCCTACGAGCAGTACTTC. It codes for CASSGLRQGNSYEQYF. The whole variable domain, filled in from reference TRBV9 and TRBJ2-7, reads DSGVTQTPKHLITATGQRVTLRCSPRSGDLSVYWYQQSLDQGLQFLIQYYNGEERAKGNILERFSAQQFPDLHSELNLSSLELGDSALYFCASSGLRQGNSYEQYFGPGTRLTVT.

This chain connects TRBV7-7 to TRBJ2-3, with D tentatively TRBD2 (7 bases). The germline gives CDR1 SSHAT, CDR2 FNYEAQ (reference sequence). The V end lost 4 bases, the J end lost 0 bases, and 11 bases lay between the germline ends. CDR3 size: 15 residues. This chain's CDR3 is CASSSGGASTDTQYF. The CDR3 coding sequence is TGTGCCAGCAGCTCTGGGGGGGCGAGCACAGATACGCAGTATTTT.

The chain's CDR3 is CASSPGALYEQYF. CDR3 sequence (DNA): TGTGCCAGCTCACCAGGGGCCCTTTACGAGCAGTACTTC. V is TRBV18 and J is TRBJ2-7, with a possible D match to TRBD1 (5 bases). Per germline, CDR1 KGHSH and CDR2 LQKENI. This CDR3 region has 13 residues. Trimming stripped 2 bases from V and 4 bases from J, with 9 bases between.

Details on this clone: One junction end does not reproduce the germline sequence, and a read error may be involved. V usage is TRBV30 and J usage is TRBJ1-1; D possibly corresponds to TRBD1 (6 bases). CDR3 length: 14 residues. The germline CDR1 and CDR2 sequences are GTSNPN and SVGIG (reference sequence). The CDR3 region has the DNA TGTGCCTGGAGTGTTGGCGGGGGCGACACTGATGCTTTCTTT. Translating gives CAWSVGGGDTDAFF.